This is a list of T cell receptor beta chains from one sample in a study of blood T cell repertoires in COVID-19. The data were produced by immunoSEQ multiplex PCR, yet TCRdb's version contains in-frame clones alone and is incomplete. The table lists 100,000 to 150,000 clones, roughly 92% of them singletons. The sequenced material came from peripheral blood. These TCRs come from a man over 45 with COVID-19, enrolled during active disease. The CDR3 runs from the conserved cysteine through the conserved F or W. Fields, in order: CDR3 DNA, CDR3 protein, J gene, V gene, D gene, clone size. A D gene is named only where the DNA matches it firmly. Not all rows give a size; the values are once, few, many and, for expanded clones, a class.

TGTGCCAGCAGCGTAGATGGAGGACACACCATATATTTT,CASSVDGGHTIYF,TRBJ1-3,TRBV9,NA,NA
TGTGCCAGCACCTACCACCCGGGGAGTCGAAACACCATATATTTT,CASTYHPGSRNTIYF,TRBJ1-3,TRBV6-6,NA,NA
TGTGCCAGCAGCGAATTCAGGGATTCTGGCTACACCTTC,CASSEFRDSGYTF,TRBJ1-2,TRBV27,NA,NA
TGCAGCGCGGGGGGACAGGGCGCTGAAGCTTTCTTT,CSAGGQGAEAFF,TRBJ1-1,TRBV29-1,TRBD1,NA
TGCGCCAGCAGCGGGACAGCAACTAATGAAAAACTGTTTTTT,CASSGTATNEKLFF,TRBJ1-4,TRBV5-1,TRBD1,NA
TGTGCCAGCAGTTTGGCTAGCCGTGGGACCCAGTACTTC,CASSLASRGTQYF,TRBJ2-5,TRBV12-3/TRBV12-4,NA,few
TGTGCCAGCAGCTTAGGTAGTGATCCCTCTGGGGCCAACGTCCTGACTTTC,CASSLGSDPSGANVLTF,TRBJ2-6,TRBV7-8,NA,NA
TGTGCCAGCAGTATCCTCTACGAGCAGTACTTC,CASSILYEQYF,TRBJ2-7,TRBV2,NA,NA
TGCGCCAGCAGCTTGCATTCTAGCGGGAGTGGTGAGCAGTTCTTC,CASSLHSSGSGEQFF,TRBJ2-1,TRBV5-1,TRBD2,once
TGTGCCATCCTCGGTGTTGGCACAGATACGCAGTATTTT,CAILGVGTDTQYF,TRBJ2-3,TRBV10-3,NA,NA
TGTGCCAGCAGCCAACTCGGGACAGCCAGCAATGAGCAGTTCTTC,CASSQLGTASNEQFF,TRBJ2-1,TRBV6-5,TRBD1,NA
TGTGCCAGTAGTTTCACAGGTGGCTACACCTTC,CASSFTGGYTF,TRBJ1-2,TRBV19,NA,NA
TGTGCCATCAGACTGGGACAGGGATCAGATACGCAGTATTTT,CAIRLGQGSDTQYF,TRBJ2-3,TRBV10-3,TRBD1,NA
TGTGCCAGTAGTCCGGACAGTAGCAATCAGCCCCAGCATTTT,CASSPDSSNQPQHF,TRBJ1-5,TRBV19,NA,NA
TGTGCCAGTAGTCTCCTAGGGGGCAAAAATTCACCCCTCCACTTT,CASSLLGGKNSPLHF,TRBJ1-6,TRBV19,TRBD1,once
TGTGCCAGCTCACCAGGGTTCGGGACAGATACGCAGTATTTT,CASSPGFGTDTQYF,TRBJ2-3,TRBV18,NA,NA
TGTGCCAGCAGCGTAGGGAAAGGAGGCCATGAGCAGTTCTTC,CASSVGKGGHEQFF,TRBJ2-1,TRBV9,NA,NA
TGTGCCAGCAGTTTCGGCGGCTACGAGCAGTACTTC,CASSFGGYEQYF,TRBJ2-7,TRBV12-3/TRBV12-4,NA,NA
TGTGCCAGCAGCGTAGCCCCCCAGGAGGGGGGCTACACCTTC,CASSVAPQEGGYTF,TRBJ1-2,TRBV9,NA,NA
TGTGCCAGCAGCCCCATGGCAGGGGAGTCCGAGCAGTACTTC,CASSPMAGESEQYF,TRBJ2-7,TRBV7-9,NA,NA
TGTGCCAGCAGTGATATTCTGAACACTGAAGCTTTCTTT,CASSDILNTEAFF,TRBJ1-1,TRBV2,NA,NA
TGCGCCAGCAGCCAAGAATGGGCAGGGCCTGGAAACACCATATATTTT,CASSQEWAGPGNTIYF,TRBJ1-3,TRBV4-1,NA,NA
TGTGCCAGCAGGGACAATCACCAAGAGACCCAGTACTTC,CASRDNHQETQYF,TRBJ2-5,TRBV7-9,NA,NA
TGTGCCACCAGCAGAGATGGGCCTTACCTCTACGAGCAGTACTTC,CATSRDGPYLYEQYF,TRBJ2-7,TRBV15,NA,NA
TGTGCCAGCAGCCAACTAGCGGGTAACAATGAGCAGTTCTTC,CASSQLAGNNEQFF,TRBJ2-1,TRBV3-1/TRBV3-2,TRBD2,NA
TGTGCCAGCAGCCAGGGTACTATTAATGGCTACACCTTC,CASSQGTINGYTF,TRBJ1-2,TRBV3-1/TRBV3-2,NA,once
TGTGCCAGTAGTCCCAGGACTGGGAGCTCCTACAATGAGCAGTTCTTC,CASSPRTGSSYNEQFF,TRBJ2-1,TRBV19,NA,once
TGCGCCAGCAGCCAAGACCAGGGGGGCGGAAACACCATATATTTT,CASSQDQGGGNTIYF,TRBJ1-3,TRBV4-1,TRBD1,NA
TGCGCCAGCAGCTCTGACAGGTTTTGGAGAGATACGCAGTATTTT,CASSSDRFWRDTQYF,TRBJ2-3,TRBV5-1,NA,NA
TGTGCCAGCACCGAAACCGGGGGGAGCTCCTACGAGCAGTACTTC,CASTETGGSSYEQYF,TRBJ2-7,TRBV28,TRBD2,NA
TGTGCCAGCAGCCGGGGACTAGCGGGAGCGGACACCGGGGAGCTGTTTTTT,CASSRGLAGADTGELFF,TRBJ2-2,TRBV14,TRBD2,NA
TGTGCCAGCAGCTCCCTCTCTGGGGCCAACGTCCTGACTTTC,CASSSLSGANVLTF,TRBJ2-6,TRBV9,NA,NA
TGTGCCAGCAGTCCAGTACAGGGTGATCAGCCCCAGCATTTT,CASSPVQGDQPQHF,TRBJ1-5,TRBV28,NA,NA
TGCGCCAGCAGCGACGGGACAGGCGGTAATCAGCCCCAGCATTTT,CASSDGTGGNQPQHF,TRBJ1-5,TRBV5-1,TRBD1,few
TGTGCCAGCAGCTTAACAGCGGGAGGCCGGGGGAGAGAGCAGTACTTC,CASSLTAGGRGREQYF,TRBJ2-7,TRBV7-8,TRBD2,NA
TGTGCCAGCAGCCCGATTGGACAGGGATCCACAGATACGCAGTATTTT,CASSPIGQGSTDTQYF,TRBJ2-3,TRBV3-1/TRBV3-2,TRBD1,NA